This TCR beta chain was observed in a study of blood T cell repertoires in COVID-19. The CDR3 sequence is 14 residues long. Germline-derived CDR1 and CDR2 are LNHDA and SQIVND (reference sequence). The germline V and J ends were trimmed by 5 bases and 4 bases, with 14 bases remaining between them. Sequencing was performed with immunoSEQ multiplex PCR; in TCRdb, only in-frame clones are kept and a portion is missing. The repertoire includes 150,000 to 200,000 clones, roughly four fifths of them detected once, and approximately 11% sits in the top ten. The specimen was PBMCs or T cells enriched from blood (not recorded which). The sequence was obtained from a man aged 50-60 years who had recovered from COVID-19. V is TRBV19 and J is TRBJ1-1; the D gene is possibly TRBD1 (5 bases). The CDR3 region is CASSPQGDATEAFF. CDR3 coding DNA: TGTGCCAGTAGTCCGCAGGGTGACGCCACTGAAGCTTTCTTT.